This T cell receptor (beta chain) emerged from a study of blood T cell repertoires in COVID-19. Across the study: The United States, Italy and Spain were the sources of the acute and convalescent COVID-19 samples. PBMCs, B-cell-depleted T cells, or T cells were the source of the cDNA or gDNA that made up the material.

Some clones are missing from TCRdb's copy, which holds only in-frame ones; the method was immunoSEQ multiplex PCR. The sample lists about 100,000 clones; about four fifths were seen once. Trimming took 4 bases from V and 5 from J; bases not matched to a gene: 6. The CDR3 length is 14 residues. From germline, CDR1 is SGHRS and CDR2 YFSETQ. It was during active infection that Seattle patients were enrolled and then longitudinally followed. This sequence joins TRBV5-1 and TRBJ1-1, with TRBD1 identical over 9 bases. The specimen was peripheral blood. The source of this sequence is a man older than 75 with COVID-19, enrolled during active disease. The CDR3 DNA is TGCGCCAGCAGCAAGGACAGGGGAGGGACTGAAGCTTTCTTT. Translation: CASSKDRGGTEAFF.